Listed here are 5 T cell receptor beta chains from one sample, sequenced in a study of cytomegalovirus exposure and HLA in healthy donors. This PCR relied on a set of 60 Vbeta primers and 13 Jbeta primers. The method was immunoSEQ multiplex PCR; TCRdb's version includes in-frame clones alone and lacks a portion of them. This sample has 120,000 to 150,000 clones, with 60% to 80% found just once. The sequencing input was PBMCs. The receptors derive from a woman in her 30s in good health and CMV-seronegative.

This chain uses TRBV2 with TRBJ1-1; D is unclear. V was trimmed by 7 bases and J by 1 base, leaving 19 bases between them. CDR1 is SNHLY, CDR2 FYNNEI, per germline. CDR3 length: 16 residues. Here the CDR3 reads CASKGNPVRGNTEAFF. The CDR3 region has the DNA TGTGCCAGCAAGGGAAACCCGGTACGGGGGAACACTGAAGCTTTCTTT. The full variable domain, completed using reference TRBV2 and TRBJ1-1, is EPEVTQTPSHQVTQMGQEVILRCVPISNHLYFYWYRQILGQKVEFLVSFYNNEISEKSEIFDDQFSVERPDGSNFTLKIRSTKLEDSAMYFCASKGNPVRGNTEAFFGQGTRLTVV.

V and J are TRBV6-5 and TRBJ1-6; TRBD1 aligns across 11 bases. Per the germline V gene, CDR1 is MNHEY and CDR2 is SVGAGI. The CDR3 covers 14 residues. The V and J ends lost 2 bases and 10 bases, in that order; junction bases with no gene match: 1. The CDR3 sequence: CASSYGTGGSPLHF. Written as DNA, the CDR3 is TGTGCCAGCAGTTACGGGACAGGGGGGTCACCCCTCCACTTT.

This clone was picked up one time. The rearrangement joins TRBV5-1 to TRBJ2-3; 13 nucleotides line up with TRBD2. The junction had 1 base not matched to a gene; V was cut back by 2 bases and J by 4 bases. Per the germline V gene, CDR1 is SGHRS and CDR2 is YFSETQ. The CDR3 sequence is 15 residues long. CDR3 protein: CASSFTSGGADTQYF. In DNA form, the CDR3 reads TGCGCCAGCAGCTTTACTAGCGGGGGGGCAGATACGCAGTATTTT.

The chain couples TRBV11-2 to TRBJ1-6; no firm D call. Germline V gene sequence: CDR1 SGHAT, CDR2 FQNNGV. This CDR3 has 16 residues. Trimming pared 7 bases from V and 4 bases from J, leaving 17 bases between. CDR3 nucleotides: TGTGCCAGCACCCCTCAGAGGGTTAAATATAATTCACCCCTCCACTTT. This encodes CASTPQRVKYNSPLHF.

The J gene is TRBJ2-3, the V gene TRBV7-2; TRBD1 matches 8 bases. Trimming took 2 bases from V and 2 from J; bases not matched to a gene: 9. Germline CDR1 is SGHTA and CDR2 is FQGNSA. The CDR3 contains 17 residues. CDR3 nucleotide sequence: TGTGCCAGCAGCTTATCGATAGGGACAGGACCCACAGATACGCAGTATTTT. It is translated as CASSLSIGTGPTDTQYF.